One and the same sample provided the 8 T cell receptor beta chains below, sequenced in a study of blood T cell repertoires in COVID-19. Assay: immunoSEQ multiplex PCR; the TCRdb copy retains only in-frame clones and omits some. There are about 90,000 clones in the sample; 80% occur only once, and 10% to 13% lies in the top ten. Sequenced sample: peripheral blood. These receptors originate from a woman between 65 and 79 years old with acute or convalescent COVID-19.

This sequence joins TRBV9 and TRBJ2-5; D is possibly TRBD2 (6 bases). Germline V gene data show CDR1 as SGDLS and CDR2 as YYNGEE. Deletions cut 4 bases from V and 7 bases from J, with 14 bases between. This CDR3 spans 13 amino acids. The CDR3 nucleotides are TGTGCCAGCAGCACGGCCGCCGGGGGGACCCAGTACTTC. This translates into CASSTAAGGTQYF.

The chain combines TRBV27 with TRBJ1-5; a weak D match, TRBD1 (6 bases). The ends were cut back, 5 bases at V and 3 bases at J, with 11 bases in the middle. This CDR3 comprises 14 residues. Per germline, CDR1 MNHEY and CDR2 SMNVEV (reference sequence). CDR3 sequence: CASSRTGINQPQHF. In DNA form, the CDR3 reads TGTGCCAGCAGTCGAACAGGGATCAATCAGCCCCAGCATTTT.

The chain joins TRBV18 to TRBJ2-5, with 7 bases lining up with TRBD1. The V and J ends lost 8 bases and 2 bases, in that order; junction bases with no gene match: 8. The CDR3 runs to 14 residues. CDR1 and CDR2 from the germline V gene are KGHSH and LQKENI. CDR3 sequence: CASTPLGQQETQYF. The CDR3 DNA reads TGTGCCAGCACCCCGTTGGGACAGCAAGAGACCCAGTACTTC.

The V gene is TRBV28, the J gene TRBJ1-2; possible D gene TRBD1, 6 bases. Germline V gene sequence: CDR1 MDHEN, CDR2 SYDVKM. The V end lost 6 bases, the J end lost 4 bases, and 18 bases lay between the germline ends. The CDR3 loop spans 15 amino acids. This CDR3 is CASRPPTGGGYGYTF. The CDR3 DNA reads TGTGCCAGCAGACCTCCTACGGGGGGCGGCTATGGCTACACCTTC.

The genes are TRBV6-6 and TRBJ2-7, with 9 bases lining up with TRBD1. The germline V gene encodes CDR1 MNHNY and CDR2 SVGAGI (reference sequence). The CDR3 loop spans 16 amino acids. Unmatched junction bases numbered 9, after V lost 5 bases and J lost 1 base. This chain's CDR3 is CASSPSPGQGSYEQYF. The CDR3 DNA reads as TGTGCCAGCAGTCCTTCCCCGGGACAGGGTTCCTACGAGCAGTACTTC.

This chain's CDR3 is CASSYKGAYGYTF. The CDR3 DNA reads TGTGCCAGCAGTTACAAGGGAGCCTATGGCTACACCTTC. J is TRBJ1-2 and V is TRBV6-5; D is unclear. Trimming removed 2 bases at V and 4 bases at J, with 8 bases between. Per the germline V gene, CDR1 is MNHEY and CDR2 is SVGAGI. This CDR3 comprises 13 residues.

The J gene is TRBJ1-1, the V gene TRBV7-9, with D unclear. V lost 4 bases and J lost 4, with 10 bases in between. This CDR3 spans 13 amino acids. Germline V gene sequence: CDR1 SEHNR, CDR2 FQNEAQ (reference sequence). The CDR3: CASSSLGLTEAFF. CDR3 bases: TGTGCCAGCAGCTCACTTGGGCTCACTGAAGCTTTCTTT.

V gene TRBV7-6 combines with J gene TRBJ2-1; 10 bases are shared with TRBD1. This CDR3 region has 16 residues. Unmatched junction bases numbered 8, after V lost 2 bases and J lost 7 bases. Germline assignment: CDR1 SGHVS and CDR2 FNYEAQ. CDR3 loop: CASSLRPGQGSNEQFF. For the CDR3, the DNA is TGTGCCAGCAGCTTAAGGCCGGGACAGGGGAGTAATGAGCAGTTCTTC.